This TCR beta chain was obtained from a study of shared clonotypes between healthy human individuals. In the study overall: For every donor, three CD4 naive, three CD4 memory, two CD8 naive and one CD8 memory plates were used.

Adult donors, all healthy and HIV-negative, had no recent acute infections or vaccinations. Division of CD4+ cells produced a CD45RA+ naive subset and a CD45RA-negative memory subset. The CDR3 runs to 15 residues. Germline V gene lookup returns CDR1 LNHDA and CDR2 SQIVND (reference sequence). V shed 5 bases and J shed 4 bases, with 12 bases lying between them. The protocol was immunoSEQ multiplex PCR, while the TCRdb copy is restricted to in-frame clones and leaves out a portion. This table has about 2.4 million clones, 93% appearing once. This chain uses TRBV19 with TRBJ2-6, with no clear D. The sample consisted of naive CD4+ T cells from PBMCs. Subset of the sample: CD45RA+ positively selected. The TCR originated in a man between 18 and 29 years old in good health. Some clones in this sample may be carry-over from other donors' samples. As DNA, the CDR3 is TGTGCCAGTAGTCATTCTGGGCCCGGGGCCAACGTCCTGACTTTC. It specifies CASSHSGPGANVLTF. The complete variable domain, with remaining parts taken from reference TRBV19 and TRBJ2-6, reads DGGITQSPKYLFRKEGQNVTLSCEQNLNHDAMYWYRQDPGQGLRLIYYSQIVNDFQKGDIAEGYSVSREKKESFPLTVTSAQKNPTAFYLCASSHSGPGANVLTFGAGSRLTVL.